This TCR beta chain was recorded in a study of blood T cell repertoires in COVID-19. Overall study: Some COVID-19 samples were acute and others convalescent; all came from the United States, Italy and Spain. T cells, B-cell-depleted T cells, or PBMCs provided the cDNA or gDNA that served as material.

In the source study's methods: Scientists estimated how many nucleated cells there were by amplifying reference gene primers. Measured with immunoSEQ multiplex PCR; TCRdb has only the in-frame clones, and not every one. The DNA was the basis for D and trimming; V, J and clone size are from that table. The data show about 170,000 clones, approximately 86% seen once. The sequence was obtained from a man between 65 and 85 years old with acute or convalescent COVID-19. Input material: peripheral blood.

CDR3 sequence (DNA): TGTGCCAGCAGCTTCGCGGCTTATGGCTACACCTTC. Translation gives CASSFAAYGYTF. The chain couples TRBV7-2 to TRBJ1-2; D ambiguous. V was cut by 3 bases and J by 5 bases, with 7 bases left in between. The CDR3 covers 12 residues. CDR1 SGHTA and CDR2 FQGNSA come from the germline V gene.